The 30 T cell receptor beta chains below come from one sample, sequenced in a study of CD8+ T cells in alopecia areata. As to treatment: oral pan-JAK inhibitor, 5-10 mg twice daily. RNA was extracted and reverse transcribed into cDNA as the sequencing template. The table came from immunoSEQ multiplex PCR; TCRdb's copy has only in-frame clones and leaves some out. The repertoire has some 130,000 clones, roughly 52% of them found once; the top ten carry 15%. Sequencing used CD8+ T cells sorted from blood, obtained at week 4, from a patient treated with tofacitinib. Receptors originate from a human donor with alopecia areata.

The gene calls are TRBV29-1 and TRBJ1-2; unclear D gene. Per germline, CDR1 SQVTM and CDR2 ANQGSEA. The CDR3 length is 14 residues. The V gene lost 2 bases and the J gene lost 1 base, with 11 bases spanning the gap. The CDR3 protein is CSVERKDHNYGYTF. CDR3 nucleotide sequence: TGCAGCGTTGAAAGGAAGGATCATAACTATGGCTACACCTTC.

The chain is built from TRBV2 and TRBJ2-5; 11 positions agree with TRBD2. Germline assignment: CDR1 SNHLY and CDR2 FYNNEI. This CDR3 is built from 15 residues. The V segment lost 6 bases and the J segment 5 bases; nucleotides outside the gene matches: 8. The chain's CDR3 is CASRVAGGLRETQYF. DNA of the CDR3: TGTGCCAGCAGGGTAGCGGGGGGGCTGAGGGAGACCCAGTACTTC.

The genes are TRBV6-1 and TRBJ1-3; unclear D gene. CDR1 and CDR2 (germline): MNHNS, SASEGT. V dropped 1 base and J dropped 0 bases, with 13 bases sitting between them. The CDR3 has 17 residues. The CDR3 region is CASSEEGSCLSGNTIYF. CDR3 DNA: TGTGCCAGCAGTGAAGAAGGGAGCTGCCTCTCTGGAAACACCATATATTTT.

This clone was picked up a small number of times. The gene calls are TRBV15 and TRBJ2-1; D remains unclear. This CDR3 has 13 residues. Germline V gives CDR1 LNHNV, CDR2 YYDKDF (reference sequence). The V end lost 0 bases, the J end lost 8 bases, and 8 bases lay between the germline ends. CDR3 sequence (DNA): TGTGCCACCAGCAGAGACCATGGGGATGAGCAGTTCTTC. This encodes CATSRDHGDEQFF.

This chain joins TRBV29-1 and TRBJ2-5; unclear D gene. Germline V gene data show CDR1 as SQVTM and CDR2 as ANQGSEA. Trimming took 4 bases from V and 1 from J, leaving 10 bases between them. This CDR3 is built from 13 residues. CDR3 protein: CSVVGVSQETQYF. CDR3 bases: TGCAGCGTTGTCGGTGTCAGCCAAGAGACCCAGTACTTC.

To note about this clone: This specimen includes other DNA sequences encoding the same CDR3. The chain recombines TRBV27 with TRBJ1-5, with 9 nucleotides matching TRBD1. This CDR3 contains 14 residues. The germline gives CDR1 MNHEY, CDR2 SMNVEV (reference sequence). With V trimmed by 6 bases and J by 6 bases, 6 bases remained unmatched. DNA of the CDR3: TGTGCCAGCAGCTTACAGGGGGCCGCTCAGCCCCAGCATTTT. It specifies CASSLQGAAQPQHF.

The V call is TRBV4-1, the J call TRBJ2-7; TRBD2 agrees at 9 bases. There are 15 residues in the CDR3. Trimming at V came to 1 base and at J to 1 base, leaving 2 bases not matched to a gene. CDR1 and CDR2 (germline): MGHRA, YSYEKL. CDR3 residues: CASSQGLAVSYEQYF. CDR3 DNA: TGCGCCAGCAGCCAAGGACTAGCGGTATCCTACGAGCAGTACTTC.

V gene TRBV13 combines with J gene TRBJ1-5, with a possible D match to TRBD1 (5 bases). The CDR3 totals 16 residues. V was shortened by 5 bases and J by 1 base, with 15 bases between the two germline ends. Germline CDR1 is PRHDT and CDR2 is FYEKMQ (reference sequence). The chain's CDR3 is CASSLTAGGSNQPQHF. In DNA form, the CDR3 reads TGTGCCAGCAGCCTAACGGCGGGGGGAAGCAATCAGCCCCAGCATTTT.

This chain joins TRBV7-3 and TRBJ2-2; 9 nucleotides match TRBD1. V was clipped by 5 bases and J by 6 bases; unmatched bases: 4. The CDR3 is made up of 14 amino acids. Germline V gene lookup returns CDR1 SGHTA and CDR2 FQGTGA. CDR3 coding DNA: TGTGCCAGCAGCCGACAGGGGGAGGCCGGGGAGCTGTTTTTT. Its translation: CASSRQGEAGELFF.

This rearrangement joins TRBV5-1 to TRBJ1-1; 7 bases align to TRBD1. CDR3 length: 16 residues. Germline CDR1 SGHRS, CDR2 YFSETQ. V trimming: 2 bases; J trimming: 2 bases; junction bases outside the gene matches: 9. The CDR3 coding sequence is TGCGCCAGCAGCTTAGCTAACAGGGGCGACAACACTGAAGCTTTCTTT. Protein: CASSLANRGDNTEAFF.

The CDR3 protein is CASSLLRQQETQYF. CDR3 coding DNA: TGCGCCAGCAGCTTGTTGCGACAGCAAGAGACCCAGTACTTC. V gene TRBV5-1 combines with J gene TRBJ2-5; maybe TRBD1 (5 bases). Trimming cost V 1 base and J 2 bases, with 9 bases left between them. Germline V gene data show CDR1 as SGHRS and CDR2 as YFSETQ. The length of the CDR3 is 14 residues.

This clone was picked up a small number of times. The CDR3 here is CATGLNEQFF. The CDR3 bases are TGTGCCACGGGTCTCAATGAGCAGTTCTTC. The V call is TRBV10-3, the J call TRBJ2-1; D is undetermined. Trimming removed 10 bases at V and 6 bases at J, with 7 bases between. This CDR3 region has 10 residues. Germline V gene data show CDR1 as ENHRY and CDR2 as SYGVKD.

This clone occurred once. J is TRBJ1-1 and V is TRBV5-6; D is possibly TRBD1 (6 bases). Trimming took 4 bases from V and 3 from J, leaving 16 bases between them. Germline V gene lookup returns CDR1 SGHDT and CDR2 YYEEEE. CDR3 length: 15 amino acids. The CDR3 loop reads CASSPEGGLDTEAFF. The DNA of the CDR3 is TGTGCCAGCAGCCCCGAAGGGGGTTTGGACACTGAAGCTTTCTTT.

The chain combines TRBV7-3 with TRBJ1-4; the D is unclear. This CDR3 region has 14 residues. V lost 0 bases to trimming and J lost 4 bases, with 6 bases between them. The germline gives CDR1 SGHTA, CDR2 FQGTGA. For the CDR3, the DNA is TGTGCCAGCAGCTTAACAGAGCGTAATGAAAAACTGTTTTTT. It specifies CASSLTERNEKLFF.

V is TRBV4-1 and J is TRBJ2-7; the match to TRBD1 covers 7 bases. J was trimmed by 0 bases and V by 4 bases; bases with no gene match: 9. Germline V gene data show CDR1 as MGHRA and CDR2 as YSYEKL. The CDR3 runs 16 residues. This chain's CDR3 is CASSRHPWDSSYEQYF. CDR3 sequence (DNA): TGCGCCAGCAGCCGCCATCCCTGGGACAGCTCCTACGAGCAGTACTTC.

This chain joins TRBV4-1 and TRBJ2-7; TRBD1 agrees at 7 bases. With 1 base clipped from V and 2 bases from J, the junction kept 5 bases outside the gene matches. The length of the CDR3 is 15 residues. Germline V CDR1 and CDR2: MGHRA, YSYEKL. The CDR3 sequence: CASSQGRDRPYEQYF. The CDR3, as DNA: TGCGCCAGCAGCCAAGGCCGGGACAGACCCTACGAGCAGTACTTC.

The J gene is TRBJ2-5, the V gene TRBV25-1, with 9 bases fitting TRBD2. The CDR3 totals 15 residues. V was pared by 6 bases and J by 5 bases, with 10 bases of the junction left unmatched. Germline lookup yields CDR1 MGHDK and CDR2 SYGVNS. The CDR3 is CASRDTRTSAETQYF. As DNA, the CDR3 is TGTGCCAGCAGGGACACACGGACTAGCGCGGAGACCCAGTACTTC. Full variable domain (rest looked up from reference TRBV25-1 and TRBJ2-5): EADIYQTPRYLVIGTGKKITLECSQTMGHDKMYWYQQDPGMELHLIHYSYGVNSTEKGDLSSESTVSRIRTEHFPLTLESARPSHTSQYLCASRDTRTSAETQYFGPGTRLLVL.

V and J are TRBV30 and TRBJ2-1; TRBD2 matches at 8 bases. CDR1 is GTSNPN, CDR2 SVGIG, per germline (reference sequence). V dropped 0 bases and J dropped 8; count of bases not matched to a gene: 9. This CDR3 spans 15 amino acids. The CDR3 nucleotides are TGTGCCTGGAGTGTACCAGCGGGGGTCTTACATGAGCAGTTCTTC. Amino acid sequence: CAWSVPAGVLHEQFF.

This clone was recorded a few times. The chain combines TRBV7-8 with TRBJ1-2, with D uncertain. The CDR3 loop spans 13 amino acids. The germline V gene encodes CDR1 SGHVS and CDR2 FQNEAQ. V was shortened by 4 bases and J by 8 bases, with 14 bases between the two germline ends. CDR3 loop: CASSSLGIGGYTF. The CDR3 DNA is TGTGCCAGCAGCTCCCTGGGGATCGGAGGCTACACCTTC.

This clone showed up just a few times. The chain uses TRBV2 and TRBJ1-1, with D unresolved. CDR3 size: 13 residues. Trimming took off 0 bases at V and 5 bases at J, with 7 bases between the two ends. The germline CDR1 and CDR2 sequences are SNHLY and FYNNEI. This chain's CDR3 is CASSEAGGTEAFF. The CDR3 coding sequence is TGTGCCAGCAGTGAAGCGGGTGGGACTGAAGCTTTCTTT.

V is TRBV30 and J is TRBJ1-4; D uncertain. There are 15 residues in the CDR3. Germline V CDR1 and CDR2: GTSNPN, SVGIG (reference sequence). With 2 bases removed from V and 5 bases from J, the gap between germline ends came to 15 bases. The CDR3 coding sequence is TGTGCCTGGAGTCCCCCGCCCTGGGAAAATGAAAAACTGTTTTTT. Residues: CAWSPPPWENEKLFF.

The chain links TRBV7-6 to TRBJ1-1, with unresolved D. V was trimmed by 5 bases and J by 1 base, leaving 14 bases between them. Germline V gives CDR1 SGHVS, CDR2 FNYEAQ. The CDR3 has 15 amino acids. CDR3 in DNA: TGTGCCAGCAGCCAGGAGGCGGCTAAGAACACTGAAGCTTTCTTT. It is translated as CASSQEAAKNTEAFF.

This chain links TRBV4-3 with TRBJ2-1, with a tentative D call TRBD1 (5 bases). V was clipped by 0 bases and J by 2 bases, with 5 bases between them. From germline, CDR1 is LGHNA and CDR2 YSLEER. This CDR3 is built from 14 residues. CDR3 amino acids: CASSQEGAYNEQFF. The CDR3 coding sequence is TGCGCCAGCAGCCAAGAAGGGGCCTACAATGAGCAGTTCTTC.

The chain's CDR3 is CASSLSTGGSTEAFF. The CDR3 coding sequence is TGTGCCAGCAGTTTATCGACGGGGGGGAGCACTGAAGCTTTCTTT. The chain uses TRBV27 and TRBJ1-1; tentative D call: TRBD1 (5 bases). The V end was cut by 0 bases, the J end by 4 bases, with 12 bases between. Per the germline V gene, CDR1 is MNHEY and CDR2 is SMNVEV (reference sequence). The CDR3 extends over 15 amino acids.

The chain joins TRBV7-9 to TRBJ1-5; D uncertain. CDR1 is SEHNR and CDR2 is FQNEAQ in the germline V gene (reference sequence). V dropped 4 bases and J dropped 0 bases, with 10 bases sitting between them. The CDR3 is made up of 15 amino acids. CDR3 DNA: TGTGCCAGCAGCTCCGATAGTTATAGCAATCAGCCCCAGCATTTT. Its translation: CASSSDSYSNQPQHF.

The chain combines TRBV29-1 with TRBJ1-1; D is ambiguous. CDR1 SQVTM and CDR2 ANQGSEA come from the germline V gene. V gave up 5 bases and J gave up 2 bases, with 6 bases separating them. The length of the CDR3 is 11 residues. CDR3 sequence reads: CSVRRNTEAFF. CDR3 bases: TGCAGCGTTAGGCGAAACACTGAAGCTTTCTTT.

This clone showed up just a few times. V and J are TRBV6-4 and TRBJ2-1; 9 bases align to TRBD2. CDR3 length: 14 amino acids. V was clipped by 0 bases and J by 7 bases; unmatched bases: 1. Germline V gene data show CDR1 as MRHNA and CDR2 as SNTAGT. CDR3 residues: CASSDSRGGNEQFF. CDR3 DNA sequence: TGTGCCAGCAGTGACTCGCGGGGGGGAAATGAGCAGTTCTTC.

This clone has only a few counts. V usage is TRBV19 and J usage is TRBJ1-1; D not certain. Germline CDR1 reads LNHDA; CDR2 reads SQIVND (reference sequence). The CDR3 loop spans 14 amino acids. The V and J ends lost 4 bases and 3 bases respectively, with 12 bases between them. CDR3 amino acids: CASSRNRGYTEAFF. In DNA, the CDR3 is TGTGCCAGTAGTAGAAATCGTGGGTACACTGAAGCTTTCTTT. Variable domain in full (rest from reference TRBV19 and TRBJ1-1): DGGITQSPKYLFRKEGQNVTLSCEQNLNHDAMYWYRQDPGQGLRLIYYSQIVNDFQKGDIAEGYSVSREKKESFPLTVTSAQKNPTAFYLCASSRNRGYTEAFFGQGTRLTVV.

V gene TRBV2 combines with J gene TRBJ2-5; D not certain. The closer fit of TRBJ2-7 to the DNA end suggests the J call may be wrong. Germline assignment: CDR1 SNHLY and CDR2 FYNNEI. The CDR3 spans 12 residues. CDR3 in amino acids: CASSEATYEQYF. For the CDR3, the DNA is TGTGCCAGCAGTGAAGCTACCTACGAGCAGTACTTC.

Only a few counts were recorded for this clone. The CDR3: CASTGTSGGSDTQYF. The CDR3 DNA reads TGTGCCAGCACCGGGACTAGCGGGGGCTCAGATACGCAGTATTTT. The rearrangement links TRBV6-1 to TRBJ2-3, with 14 bases that match TRBD2. Germline lookup yields CDR1 MNHNS and CDR2 SASEGT. Trimming took 7 bases from V and 4 from J; bases not matched to a gene: 4. CDR3 length: 15 amino acids.